This T cell receptor (beta chain) was recorded in a study of T cells in localized non-small cell lung cancer. General study results and limits: Longer overall survival was associated with a higher density of T cells in the blood. A median of 57 clones ranked among the top 100 in tumor appeared in adjacent lung. Uninvolved adjacent lung showed peak T cell clonality, exceeding tumor. It remains possible that heterogeneity exists, since only one tumor region was sequenced.

Germline CDR1 reads SGDLS; CDR2 reads YYNGEE. Unmatched junction bases numbered 3, after V lost 5 bases and J lost 2 bases. The CDR3 is 14 residues long. The repertoire was sequenced with immunoSEQ multiplex PCR; TCRdb's copy has only in-frame clones and lacks some. The sample carries 4,800 or so clones, 32% recorded once. About this clone itself: Its antigen remains unknown.

The sequence derives from a woman aged 40-69 years with stage II squamous cell lung carcinoma. This material consisted of lung tumor tissue, taken before any cancer treatment. The chain has TRBV9 and TRBJ2-7; 11 bases agree with TRBD2. Here the CDR3 DNA reads TGTGCCAGCAGTCTAGCGGGAGGACCCTACGAGCAGTACTTC. As protein: CASSLAGGPYEQYF. The full variable domain, completed using reference TRBV9 and TRBJ2-7, is DSGVTQTPKHLITATGQRVTLRCSPRSGDLSVYWYQQSLDQGLQFLIQYYNGEERAKGNILERFSAQQFPDLHSELNLSSLELGDSALYFCASSLAGGPYEQYFGPGTRLTVT.